The source of this T cell receptor beta chain is a study of shared clonotypes between healthy human individuals (dated by TCRdb to the early 2020s). For the wider study: The cohort included three men and a couple of women between 18 and 49 years of age. To increase sequencing depth and limit assay-specific biases, different laboratories used diverse techniques to prepare libraries and sequence TCR repertoires. The study deeply sequenced blood TCR repertoires of about five healthy adults to estimate repertoire size and the extent of clonotype sharing between individuals. Per donor, leukapheresis produced somewhere between about 0.8 and 9 billion PBMCs. For each donor, three plates each were used for CD4 naive and CD4 memory, two plates were used for CD8 naive, and one plate was used for CD8 memory. Overall results and qualifications from the work: Sampling was restricted to blood, and TCR repertoires in tissues likely differ from the TCR repertoires found in blood. Incomplete sequencing was indicated by rarefaction of sorted-subset datasets, despite the large sequencing depth. The genetic and exposure-history diversity represented was limited by the small number of donors. Compared with non-shared clonotypes, the clonotypes found in all four sorted-subset donors had higher generation probabilities. Across a handful of donors, approximately 5% of naive CD4, 3% to 4% of naive CD8, roughly 2.2% of memory CD4, and approximately 0.4% of memory CD8 clonotypes were shared. Larger estimated clonotype richness was generally found for naive subsets than for memory subsets. Based on pairwise subsampling, the degree of clonotype sharing among donors was expected to be affected by sequencing depth.

CD8 naive samples were obtained by positive selection for CCR7 among CD45RO-negative cells, yielding a CD45RA+CCR7+ population from which TemRA cells were excluded. The donors were healthy, HIV-negative adults with no recently reported acute infections or vaccinations. Only Caucasian adults living in Nashville, Tennessee, USA were represented among the donors. After blood collection by leukapheresis, PBMCs were isolated using Ficoll-Histopaque density gradient centrifugation and then cryopreserved in the vapor phase of liquid nitrogen. Purity and quantity of every magnetically sorted T cell population were checked by analytical flow cytometry. Genomic DNA was isolated from each sorted fraction and quantified by UV absorbance on a Nanodrop 2000c. Comments on this clone: It lacks a known antigen. Per-base qualities were not stored, and no clone one base away is much larger.

The CDR3 covers 14 residues, taking in both the cysteine and the phenylalanine. Only the CDR3 DNA is retained, 42 bases long and in frame from the first base. The junction shows trimming of 7 bases on V and 4 bases on J, plus 19 bases between the germline ends. CDR1 and CDR2 are drawn from the germline V gene: SQVTM, ANQGSEA. Using the deep immunoSEQ assay, multiplex PCR amplified TCR CDR3 regions from genomic DNA. Extracted genomic DNA from each cell subset was spread evenly across all wells of several immunoSEQ 96-well plates, with each plate serving as a replicate. Each replicate PCR for sorted subsets received about 0.2 ug genomic DNA, equal to roughly 33,000 T cell genomes. The purified libraries were quantified using a Qubit 3.0 fluorometer, sized with a Bioanalyzer 2100, and then quantified again using the KAPA Library Quantification kit. Every immunoSEQ 96-well plate was sequenced on a dedicated single-read 150-cycle Illumina NextSeq 550 flow cell. The study's own analysis went as follows. Because only junctional sequences without quality scores were contained in the immunoSEQ output, filtering matching that applied to full-length reads could not be performed. To assign V/J genes and CDR3, sequences were annotated using PyIR, a Python wrapper for IgBLAST v1.9, with IMGT germline references. Reads were removed for weak V/J assignments (E-value above 1e-6), missing CDR3, stop codons, out-of-frame junctions, or ambiguous translated residues. V3J clonotypes were defined as sequences sharing the same inferred V gene, J gene, and CDR3 amino acid sequence. To compute the percentage overlap between repertoires, the number of shared unique clonotypes was divided by the size of the smaller repertoire. RTK rarefaction, the Chao1 estimator, and Recon v2.1 estimates of unobserved clonotypes were used to assess repertoire richness. Generation probabilities were computed with OLGA for all TCRbeta clonotypes obtained by the gDNA method from several donors. The table was pulled from immuneACCESS by TCRdb, which kept in-frame rearrangements only. Such tables lose some clones; where checked, under half of the loss comes from unresolved V genes, and the rest has no known cause. V, J and clone size were drawn from that table, and D and trimming were deduced from the DNA. For this sample there are about 2.1 million clones; about 94% appear just once. Together, the top ten hold roughly 1.7% of the sample.

Rearrangement joined TRBV29-1 to TRBJ1-2; a confident D gene designation cannot be given. Sequencing was performed on naive CD8+ T cells from PBMCs. The cell subset or site label corresponds to: CD45RA+CCR7+. This TCR was recovered from a man younger than 35 in good health. Some clones in this sample may be carry-over from other donors' samples. This receptor carries the CDR3 CSAPHPRETYGYTF. The DNA is TGCAGCGCCCCCCACCCTAGGGAAACCTATGGCTACACCTTC.